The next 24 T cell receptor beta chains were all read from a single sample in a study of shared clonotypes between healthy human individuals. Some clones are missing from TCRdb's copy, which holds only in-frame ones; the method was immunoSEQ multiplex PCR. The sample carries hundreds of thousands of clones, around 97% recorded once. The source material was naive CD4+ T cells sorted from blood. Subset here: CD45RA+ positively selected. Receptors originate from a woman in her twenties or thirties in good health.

CDR3 region: CASSLDRRSTDTQYF. CDR3 nucleotides: TGTGCCAGCAGCCTGGACAGGAGAAGCACAGATACGCAGTATTTT. This chain uses TRBV5-4 with TRBJ2-3; TRBD1 matches at 7 bases. Germline V CDR1 and CDR2: SGHNT, YYREEE (reference sequence). This CDR3 is 15 amino acids long. With V trimmed by 4 bases and J by 0 bases, 5 bases remained unmatched.

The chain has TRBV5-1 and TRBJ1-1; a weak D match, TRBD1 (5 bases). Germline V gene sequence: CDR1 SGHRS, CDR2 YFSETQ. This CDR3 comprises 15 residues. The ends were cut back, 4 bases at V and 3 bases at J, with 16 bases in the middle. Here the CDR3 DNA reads TGCGCCAGCAGCCGAGCGCAGGGACGTTACACTGAAGCTTTCTTT. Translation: CASSRAQGRYTEAFF.

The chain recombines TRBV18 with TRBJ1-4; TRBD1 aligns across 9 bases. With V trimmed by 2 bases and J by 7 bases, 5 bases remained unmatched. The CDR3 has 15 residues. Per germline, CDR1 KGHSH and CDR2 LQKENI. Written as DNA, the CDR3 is TGTGCCAGCTCACCAGGGGGACAGGGAGGTGAAAAACTGTTTTTT. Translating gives CASSPGGQGGEKLFF.

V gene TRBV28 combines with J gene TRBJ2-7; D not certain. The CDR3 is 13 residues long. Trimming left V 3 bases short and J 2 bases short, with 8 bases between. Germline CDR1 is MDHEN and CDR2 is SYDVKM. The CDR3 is CASSFPETYEQYF. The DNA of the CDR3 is TGTGCCAGCAGTTTTCCCGAGACCTACGAGCAGTACTTC.

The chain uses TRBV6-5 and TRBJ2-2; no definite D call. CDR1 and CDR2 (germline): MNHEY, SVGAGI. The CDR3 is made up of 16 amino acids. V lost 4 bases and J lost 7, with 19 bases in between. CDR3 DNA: TGTGCCAGCAGTTCCGTGGCCCAGGCCGCATACGGGGAGCTGTTTTTT. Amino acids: CASSSVAQAAYGELFF.

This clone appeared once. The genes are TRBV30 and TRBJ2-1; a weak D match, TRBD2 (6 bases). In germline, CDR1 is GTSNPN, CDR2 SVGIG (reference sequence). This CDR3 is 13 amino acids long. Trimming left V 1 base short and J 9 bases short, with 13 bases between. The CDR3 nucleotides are TGTGCCTGGAGTGGGGGGGACTCCCGTGAGCAGTTCTTC. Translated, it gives CAWSGGDSREQFF.

The CDR3 loop is CASTRRDLTEQFF. In nucleotides, the CDR3 is TGTGCCAGCACAAGACGGGACTTGACCGAGCAGTTCTTC. The rearrangement joins TRBV7-9 to TRBJ2-1, with D perhaps matching TRBD2 (6 bases). Trimming took 7 bases from V and 10 from J, leaving 17 bases between them. The germline gives CDR1 SEHNR, CDR2 FQNEAQ (reference sequence). The CDR3 runs to 13 residues.

In DNA form, the CDR3 reads TGTGCCAGCAGTGATAGCGGGAGTGGGGATACGCAGTATTTT. Translation: CASSDSGSGDTQYF. The chain combines TRBV28 with TRBJ2-3; TRBD2 aligns across 9 bases. The CDR3 has 14 residues. V lost 5 bases and J lost 6; bases outside the gene matches: 6. Looked up from germline, CDR1 is MDHEN and CDR2 is SYDVKM.

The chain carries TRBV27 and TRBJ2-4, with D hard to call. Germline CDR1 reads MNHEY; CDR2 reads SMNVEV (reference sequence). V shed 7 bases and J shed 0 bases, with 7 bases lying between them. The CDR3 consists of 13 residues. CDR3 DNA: TGTGCCAGCAAAAATCTAGCCAAAAACATTCAGTACTTC. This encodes CASKNLAKNIQYF.

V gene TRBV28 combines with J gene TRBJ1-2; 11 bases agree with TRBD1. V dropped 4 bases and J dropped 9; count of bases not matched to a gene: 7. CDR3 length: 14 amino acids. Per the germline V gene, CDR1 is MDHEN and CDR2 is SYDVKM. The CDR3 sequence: CASSSDRGRNSYTF. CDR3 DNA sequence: TGTGCCAGCAGTTCGGACAGGGGGCGTAATAGCTACACCTTC.

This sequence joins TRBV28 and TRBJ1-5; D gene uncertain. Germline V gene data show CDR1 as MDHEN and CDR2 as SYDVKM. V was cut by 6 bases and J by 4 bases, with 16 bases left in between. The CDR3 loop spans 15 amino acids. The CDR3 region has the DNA TGTGCCAGCAGCCTGGTATCGCCAAAAAATCAGCCCCAGCATTTT. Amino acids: CASSLVSPKNQPQHF.

CDR3 nucleotide sequence: TGTGCCAGCAGGGAAGTGAGCTCTGGGGCCAACGTCCTGACTTTC. This gives the protein CASREVSSGANVLTF. This chain joins TRBV27 and TRBJ2-6; no firm D call. The CDR3 totals 15 residues. In germline, CDR1 is MNHEY, CDR2 SMNVEV (reference sequence). The ends were cut back, 6 bases at V and 0 bases at J, with 9 bases in the middle.

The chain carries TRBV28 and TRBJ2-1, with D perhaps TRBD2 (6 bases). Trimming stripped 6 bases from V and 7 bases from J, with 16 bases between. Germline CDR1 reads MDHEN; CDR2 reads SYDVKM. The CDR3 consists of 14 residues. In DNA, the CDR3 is TGTGCCAGCAGCCCGGGAGCCGGTATTAATGAGCAGTTCTTC. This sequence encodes CASSPGAGINEQFF.

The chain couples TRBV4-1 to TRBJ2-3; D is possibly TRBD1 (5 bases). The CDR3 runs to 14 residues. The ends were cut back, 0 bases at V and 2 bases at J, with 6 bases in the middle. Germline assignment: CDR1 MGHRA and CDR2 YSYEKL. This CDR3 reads CASSQEDNTDTQYF. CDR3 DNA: TGCGCCAGCAGCCAAGAGGACAACACAGATACGCAGTATTTT.

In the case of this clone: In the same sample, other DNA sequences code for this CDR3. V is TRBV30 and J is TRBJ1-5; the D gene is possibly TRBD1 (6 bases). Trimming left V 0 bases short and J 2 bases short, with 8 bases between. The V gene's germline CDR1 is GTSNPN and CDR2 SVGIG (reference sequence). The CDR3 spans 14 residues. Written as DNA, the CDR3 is TGTGCCTGGAGTGTAGGGGGAGGCAATCAGCCCCAGCATTTT. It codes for CAWSVGGGNQPQHF. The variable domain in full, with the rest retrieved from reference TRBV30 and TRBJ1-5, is SQTIHQWPATLVQPVGSPLSLECTVEGTSNPNLYWYRQAAGRGLQLLFYSVGIGQISSEVPQNLSASRPQDRQFILSSKKLLLSDSGFYLCAWSVGGGNQPQHFGDGTRLSIL.

The CDR3 DNA sequence: TGTGCCATCAGTACCGGTACTAACTATGGCTACACCTTC. Translated: CAISTGTNYGYTF. The chain links TRBV10-3 to TRBJ1-2; D unclear. V lost 5 bases, J lost 0 bases, and 7 bases lay in between. Germline V gene sequence: CDR1 ENHRY, CDR2 SYGVKD. The CDR3 length is 13 residues.

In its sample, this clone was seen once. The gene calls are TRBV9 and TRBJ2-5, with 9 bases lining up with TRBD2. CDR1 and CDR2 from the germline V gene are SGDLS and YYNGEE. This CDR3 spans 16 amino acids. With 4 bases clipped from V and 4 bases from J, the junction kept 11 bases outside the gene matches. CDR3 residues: CASSPFRGRGGETQYF. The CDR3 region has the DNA TGTGCCAGCAGCCCCTTCCGCGGGAGGGGGGGAGAGACCCAGTACTTC.

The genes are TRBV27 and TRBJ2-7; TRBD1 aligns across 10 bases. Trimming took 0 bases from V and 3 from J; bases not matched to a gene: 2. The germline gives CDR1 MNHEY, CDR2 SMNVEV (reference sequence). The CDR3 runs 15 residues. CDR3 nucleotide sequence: TGTGCCAGCAGTTTATCGACAGGGGGCCGCTACGAGCAGTACTTC. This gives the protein CASSLSTGGRYEQYF.

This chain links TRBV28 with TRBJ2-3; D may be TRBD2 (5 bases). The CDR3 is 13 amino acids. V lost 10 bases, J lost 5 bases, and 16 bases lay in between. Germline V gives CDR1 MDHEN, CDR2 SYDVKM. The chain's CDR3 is CATHKGSLDTQYF. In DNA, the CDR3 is TGTGCCACCCACAAAGGGAGTTTAGATACGCAGTATTTT.

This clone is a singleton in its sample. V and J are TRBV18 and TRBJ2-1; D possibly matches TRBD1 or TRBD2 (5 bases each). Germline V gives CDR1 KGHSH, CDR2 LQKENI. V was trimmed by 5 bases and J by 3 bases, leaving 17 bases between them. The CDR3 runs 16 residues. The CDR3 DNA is TGTGCCAGCTCAACGACTACGGGACGCCGCTACAATGAGCAGTTCTTC. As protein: CASSTTTGRRYNEQFF.

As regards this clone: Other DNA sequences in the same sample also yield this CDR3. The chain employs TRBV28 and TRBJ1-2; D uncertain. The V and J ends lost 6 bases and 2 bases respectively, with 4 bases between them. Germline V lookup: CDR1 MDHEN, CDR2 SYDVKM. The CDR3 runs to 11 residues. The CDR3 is CASSQNYGYTF. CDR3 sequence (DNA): TGTGCCAGCAGCCAGAACTATGGCTACACCTTC.

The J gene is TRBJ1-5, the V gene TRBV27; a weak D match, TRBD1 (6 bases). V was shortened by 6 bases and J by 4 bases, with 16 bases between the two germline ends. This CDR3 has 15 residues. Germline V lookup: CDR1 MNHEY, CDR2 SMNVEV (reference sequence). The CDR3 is CASRRDTEWNQPQHF. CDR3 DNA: TGTGCCAGCAGGAGGGACACGGAATGGAATCAGCCCCAGCATTTT.

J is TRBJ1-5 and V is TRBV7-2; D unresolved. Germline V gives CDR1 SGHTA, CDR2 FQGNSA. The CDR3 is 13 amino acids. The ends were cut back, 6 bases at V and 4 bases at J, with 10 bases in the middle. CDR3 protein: CASSKGPNQPQHF. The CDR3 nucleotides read TGTGCCAGCAGTAAAGGACCGAATCAGCCCCAGCATTTT. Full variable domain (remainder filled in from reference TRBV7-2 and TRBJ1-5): GAGVSQSPSNKVTEKGKDVELRCDPISGHTALYWYRQSLGQGLEFLIYFQGNSAPDKSGLPSDRFSAERTGGSVSTLTIQRTQQEDSAVYLCASSKGPNQPQHFGDGTRLSIL.

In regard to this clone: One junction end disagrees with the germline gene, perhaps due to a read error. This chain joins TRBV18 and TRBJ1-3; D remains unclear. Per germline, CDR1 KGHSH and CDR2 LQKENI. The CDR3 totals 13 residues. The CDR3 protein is CASSPRGDGILNF. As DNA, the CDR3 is TGTGCCAGCTCACCACGGGGTGATGGTATTTTGAATTTT. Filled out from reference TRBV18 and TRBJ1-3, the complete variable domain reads NAGVMQNPRHLVRRRGQEARLRCSPMKGHSHVYWYRQLPEEGLKFMVYLQKENIIDESGMPKERFSAEFPKEGPSILRIQQVVRGDSAAYFCASSPRGDGILNFGEGSWLTVV.